This T cell receptor beta chain came from a study of blood T cells in healthy people across ages. On this clonotype itself: The antigen remains unidentified.

PBMCs were isolated at a quantity of at least 7 million per sample. Primers used in a second PCR of about 6 to 11 cycles were a sample-barcoded 5' primer and a J-beta primer mix. Each cDNA molecule, via a template-switch adaptor with 12 random nucleotides, was tagged. TCRdb re-analysed the 5' RACE reads in MiXCR, keeping a single row per CDR3 protein. The table has roughly 1,800,000 distinct CDR3 sequences, around half seen once; the top ten hold over 2%. Whole-study results and caveats: Age brought a roughly linear fall in TCR beta diversity measured per million T cells. Because donor CMV status was unknown, expanded clonotype changes were possibly confounded.

With 0 bases clipped from V and 0 bases from J, the junction kept 0 bases outside the gene matches. Per the germline V gene, CDR1 is MNHEY and CDR2 is SVGAGI. The CDR3 sequence is 15 residues long. This chain links TRBV6-5 with TRBJ1-1; 8 bases fit TRBD1. This clonotype was obtained from a woman aged 40 to 50 in good health. Sequencing used blood. The CDR3 sequence: CASSYSTGVNTEAFF. CDR3 nucleotides: TGTGCCAGCAGTTACTCGACAGGGGTGAACACTGAAGCTTTCTTT.